One sample yielded the 2 T cell receptor beta chains listed below, sequenced in a study of CD8+ T cells in alopecia areata. RNA extraction and reverse transcription yielded cDNA as sequencing template. Libraries were prepared by immunoSEQ multiplex PCR; TCRdb keeps only in-frame clonotypes and omits some of them. The sample includes some 170,000 clones, more than 60% of them seen just once. The sample consisted of CD4+ T cells sorted from blood, taken at week 0. Receptors originate from a human donor with alopecia areata.

This clone was counted only a few times. The V gene is TRBV5-1, the J gene TRBJ2-7, with D possibly matching TRBD2 (5 bases). Trimming took off 0 bases at V and 3 bases at J, with 10 bases between the two ends. The CDR3 runs to 14 residues. Germline V CDR1 and CDR2: SGHRS, YFSETQ. CDR3 residues: CASSLARGNYEQYF. The CDR3 DNA reads TGCGCCAGCAGCTTGGCCCGGGGAAACTACGAGCAGTACTTC.

This chain links TRBV4-1 with TRBJ2-2; TRBD1 might be the D (6 bases). CDR1 and CDR2 from the germline V gene are MGHRA and YSYEKL. Deletions cut 7 bases from V and 1 base from J, with 10 bases between. The CDR3 loop spans 14 amino acids. The CDR3 is CASKWTENTGELFF. Written as DNA, the CDR3 is TGCGCCAGCAAATGGACAGAGAACACCGGGGAGCTGTTTTTT.